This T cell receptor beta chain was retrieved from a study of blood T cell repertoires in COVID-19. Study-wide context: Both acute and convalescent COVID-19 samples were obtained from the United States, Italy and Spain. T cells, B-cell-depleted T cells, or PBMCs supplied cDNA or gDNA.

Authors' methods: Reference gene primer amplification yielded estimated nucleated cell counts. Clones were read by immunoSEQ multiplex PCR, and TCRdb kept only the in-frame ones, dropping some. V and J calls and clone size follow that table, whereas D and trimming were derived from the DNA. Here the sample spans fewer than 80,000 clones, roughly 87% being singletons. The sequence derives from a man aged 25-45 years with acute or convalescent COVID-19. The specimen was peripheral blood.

The CDR3 is CATSILAGGGTGELFF. The CDR3 DNA follows: TGTGCCACCAGCATCCTAGCGGGAGGGGGAACCGGGGAGCTGTTTTTT. The chain joins TRBV15 to TRBJ2-2; 12 bases agree with TRBD2. The V and J ends lost 4 bases and 5 bases, in that order; junction bases with no gene match: 5. The CDR3 has 16 residues. Germline lookup yields CDR1 LNHNV and CDR2 YYDKDF (reference sequence).